This T cell receptor (beta chain) originates from a study of cytomegalovirus exposure and HLA in healthy donors. A word on this clone: Its antigen is not known.

Nominal health characterized the donors when sampled, though unrecorded immune exposures were likely. Study-wide results and caveats: For most TCR sequences rarity was the rule, although some public TCRs occurred in many donors. Sequence variants that were highly shared formed a cluster that was likely a sequencing artifact. No immune exposure information besides CMV serostatus was available.

Primers for the PCR totalled 60 Vbeta and 13 Jbeta. The assay was immunoSEQ multiplex PCR, and TCRdb's table has in-frame clones only and misses some. The sample records fewer than 200,000 clones, 70% to 80% being singletons. The sequence was collected from a man aged 60 to 75 in good health and CMV-seronegative. The sequenced sample was PBMCs.

CDR3 sequence reads: CASSQETGAQSPLHF. CDR3 sequence (DNA): TGCGCCAGCAGCCAAGAGACAGGGGCGCAGTCACCCCTCCACTTT. This chain connects TRBV4-1 to TRBJ1-6; 8 bases match TRBD1. V shed 0 bases, J shed 10 bases, and the junction held 5 bases outside the gene matches. The CDR3 extends over 15 amino acids. From germline, CDR1 is MGHRA and CDR2 YSYEKL.